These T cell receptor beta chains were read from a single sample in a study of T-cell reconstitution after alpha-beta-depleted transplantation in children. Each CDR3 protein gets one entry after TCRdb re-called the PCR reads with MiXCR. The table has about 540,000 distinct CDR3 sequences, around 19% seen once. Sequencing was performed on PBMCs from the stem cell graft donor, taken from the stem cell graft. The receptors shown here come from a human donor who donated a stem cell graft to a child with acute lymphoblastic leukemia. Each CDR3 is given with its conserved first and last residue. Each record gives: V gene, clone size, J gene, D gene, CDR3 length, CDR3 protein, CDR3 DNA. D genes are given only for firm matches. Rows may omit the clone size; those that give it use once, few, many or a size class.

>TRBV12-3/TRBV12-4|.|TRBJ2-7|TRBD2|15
CASSLILAGDPEQYF
TGTGCCAGCAGTTTAATCCTAGCGGGAGACCCCGAGCAGTACTTC
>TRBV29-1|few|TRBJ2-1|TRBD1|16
CSVVFGTGGIMGEQFF
TGCAGCGTTGTATTTGGGACAGGGGGCATAATGGGCGAGCAGTTCTTC
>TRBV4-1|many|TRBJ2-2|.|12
CASTPNTGELFF
TGCGCCAGCACCCCAAACACCGGGGAGCTGTTTTTT
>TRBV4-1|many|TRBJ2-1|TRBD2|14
CASSQGLAGNEQFF
TGCGCCAGCAGCCAAGGACTAGCGGGAAATGAGCAGTTCTTC
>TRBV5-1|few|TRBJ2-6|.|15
CASRGRITGANVLTF
TGCGCCAGCAGGGGGAGGATTACTGGGGCCAACGTCCTGACTTTC
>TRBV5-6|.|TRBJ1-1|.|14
CASSLGGWSTEAFF
TGTGCCAGCAGCTTAGGAGGGTGGAGCACTGAAGCTTTCTTT
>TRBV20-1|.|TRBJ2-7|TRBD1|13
CSAKGQALGEQYF
TGCAGTGCTAAAGGACAGGCCTTGGGGGAGCAGTACTTC
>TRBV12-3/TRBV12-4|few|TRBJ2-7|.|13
CASKFRGAAEQYF
TGTGCCAGCAAGTTCAGAGGTGCGGCCGAGCAGTACTTC
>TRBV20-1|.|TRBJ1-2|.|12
CSALGGNYGYTF
TGCAGTGCTCTCGGCGGAAACTATGGCTACACCTTC
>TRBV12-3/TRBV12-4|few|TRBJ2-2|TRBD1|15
CASRGGQGKTGELFF
TGTGCCAGCAGGGGGGGACAGGGTAAAACCGGGGAGCTGTTTTTT